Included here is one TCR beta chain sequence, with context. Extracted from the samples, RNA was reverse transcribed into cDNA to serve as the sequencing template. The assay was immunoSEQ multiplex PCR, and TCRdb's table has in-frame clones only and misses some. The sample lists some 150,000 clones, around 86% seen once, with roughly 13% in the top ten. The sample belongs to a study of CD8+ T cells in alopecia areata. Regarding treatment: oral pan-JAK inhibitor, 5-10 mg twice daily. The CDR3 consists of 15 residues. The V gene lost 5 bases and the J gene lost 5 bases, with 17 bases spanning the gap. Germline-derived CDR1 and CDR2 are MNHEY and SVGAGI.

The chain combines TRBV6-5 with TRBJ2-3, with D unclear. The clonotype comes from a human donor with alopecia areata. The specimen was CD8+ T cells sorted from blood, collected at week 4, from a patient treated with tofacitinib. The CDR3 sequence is CASSPTSLGGDTQYF. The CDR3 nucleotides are TGTGCCAGCAGTCCCACCAGCCTTGGTGGAGATACGCAGTATTTT.